These T cell receptor beta chains were read from a single sample in a study of T-cell memory formation after mild COVID-19. TCRdb re-analysed the 5' RACE reads in MiXCR, keeping a single row per CDR3 protein. The sample records 250,000 or so distinct CDR3 sequences, about a sixth being singletons. Sequencing was carried out using PBMCs or a T cell subset sorted from them (not recorded which). These TCRs come from a man aged 18-30 years who had mild COVID-19 (a few samples of this study predate the infection). Cell type and time point are not known. CDR3s include the opening cysteine and the closing phenylalanine or tryptophan. Fields, in order: V gene, clone size, D gene, J gene, CDR3 DNA, CDR3 protein. D genes are given only for firm matches. Where a row states a size, it is once, few, many or the class of an expanded clone; other rows omit it.

TRBV20-1	.	.	TRBJ2-7	TGCAGTGCTCTATTACACAGGGTCGGCGAGCAGTACTTC	CSALLHRVGEQYF
TRBV12-3/TRBV12-4	few	.	TRBJ1-2	TGTGCCAGCAGTCCGCGTGGGAGGCCTTATGGCTACACCTTC	CASSPRGRPYGYTF
TRBV9	few	.	TRBJ1-1	TGTGCCAGCAGCGTAGACCCGACACCGGGTTGGACTGAAGCTTTCTTT	CASSVDPTPGWTEAFF
TRBV6-5	.	.	TRBJ1-1	TGTGCCAGCAGAACAGGGACTCACACTGAAGCTTTCTTT	CASRTGTHTEAFF
TRBV6-2/TRBV6-3	few	.	TRBJ2-4	TGTGCCAGCGCGGTTTGGATAAACATTCAGTACTTC	CASAVWINIQYF
TRBV6-2/TRBV6-3	.	.	TRBJ2-2	TGTGCCAGCAGCAACCGGGACATATACACCGGGGAGCTGTTTTTT	CASSNRDIYTGELFF
TRBV11-2	few	.	TRBJ1-1	TGTGCCAGCAGCTTAGAGAGGGACACTGAAGCTTTCTTT	CASSLERDTEAFF
TRBV11-1	.	.	TRBJ1-1	TGTGCCAGACAGGGCACTGAAGCTTTCTTT	CARQGTEAFF
TRBV6-2/TRBV6-3	.	.	TRBJ2-1	TGTGCCAGCCGCTCCCGGGGGGCCCCCGTCCATGAGCAGTTCTTC	CASRSRGAPVHEQFF
TRBV4-3	.	TRBD1	TRBJ1-2	TGCGCCAGCAGCCGAAGGACAGGGGGCTTGGGAGACTATGGCTACACCTTC	CASSRRTGGLGDYGYTF
TRBV4-1	few	.	TRBJ2-3	TGCGCCAGCAGCCAAGAGTGGATTCCTAGCACAGATACGCAGTATTTT	CASSQEWIPSTDTQYF
TRBV12-3/TRBV12-4	.	.	TRBJ1-1	TGTGCCAGCAGTTTAGGGGTTGCAAGCGCTGAAGCTTTCTTT	CASSLGVASAEAFF
TRBV12-3/TRBV12-4	.	.	TRBJ2-7	TGTGCCAGCAGTCAACGACTAGGGGGCTACGAGCAGTACTTC	CASSQRLGGYEQYF
TRBV2	.	TRBD1	TRBJ1-3	TGTGCCAGCAGCGCCCGACAGGGCTCTGGAAACACCATATATTTT	CASSARQGSGNTIYF
TRBV4-1	.	.	TRBJ1-5	TGCGCCAGCAGCCAAGGGGGCTTTACAGGGCAGGGGCAGCCCCAGCATTTT	CASSQGGFTGQGQPQHF
TRBV29-1	.	TRBD1	TRBJ2-3	TGCAGCGTCGCGACAGGGACAGATACGCAGTATTTT	CSVATGTDTQYF
TRBV6-5	few	.	TRBJ1-5	TGTGCCAGCAGTCCCCGAGCGGGTCGTAGCAATCAGCCCCAGCATTTT	CASSPRAGRSNQPQHF
TRBV25-1	many	TRBD1	TRBJ2-2	TGTGCCAGCAGTGACAGGGGGCACACCGGGGAGCTGTTTTTT	CASSDRGHTGELFF
TRBV4-2	.	.	TRBJ2-2	TGTGCCAGCAGCCAAGATGTAGCGGCCGGCGGGGAGCTGTTTTTT	CASSQDVAAGGELFF
TRBV7-3	.	TRBD1	TRBJ2-3	TGTGCCAGCAGCTTAGTATGGGGACAGGAACCCACAGATACGCAGTATTTT	CASSLVWGQEPTDTQYF
TRBV5-1	few	.	TRBJ2-5	TGCGCCAGCAGCTATGGGACATCTCAAGAGACCCAGTACTTC	CASSYGTSQETQYF
TRBV6-1	.	.	TRBJ1-6	TGTGCCACCGGGGATTATAATTCACCCCTCCACTTT	CATGDYNSPLHF
TRBV7-3	.	.	TRBJ2-5	TGTGCCAGCAGCTCGGTTGCTAAAGAGACCCGGTACTTC	CASSSVAKETRYF
TRBV4-3	few	.	TRBJ1-3	TGCGCCAGCAGCCAAGACTCAGCCGGAAACACCATATATTTT	CASSQDSAGNTIYF
TRBV20-1	.	.	TRBJ2-5	TGCAGTGCTAATCATGGGGAGACCCAGTACTTC	CSANHGETQYF
TRBV4-1	few	TRBD1	TRBJ1-1	TGCGCCAGCAGCCAAGCCACAGGGGGGGATCCTGAAGCTTTCTTT	CASSQATGGDPEAFF
TRBV5-1	few	.	TRBJ2-5	TGCGCCAGCAGCAGAGTTCCGAGGGAGACCCAGTACTTC	CASSRVPRETQYF
TRBV12-3/TRBV12-4	few	.	TRBJ1-2	TGTGCCAGCCTATGGGGACGAAGCTATGGCTACACCTTC	CASLWGRSYGYTF
TRBV7-9	once	.	TRBJ2-5	TGTGCCAGCAGCTCCTCGATAGCTATTTCGTACCAAGAGACCCAGTACTTC	CASSSSIAISYQETQYF
TRBV7-6	.	.	TRBJ1-1	TGTGCCAGCAGCTTAGACAGGGCCCCCACTGAAGCTTTCTTT	CASSLDRAPTEAFF
TRBV9	.	.	TRBJ2-5	TGTGCCAGCAGCGTAGAGGGGGGGCGCGAGACCCAGTACTTC	CASSVEGGRETQYF
TRBV7-2	.	TRBD2	TRBJ2-1	TGTGCCAGCAGTGGACTAGCCCGGAGTGAGCAGTTCTTC	CASSGLARSEQFF
TRBV4-1	few	.	TRBJ2-3	TGCGCCAGCAGCCGAGGGCTCGCCACAGATACGCAGTATTTT	CASSRGLATDTQYF
TRBV4-3	many	.	TRBJ2-3	TGCGCCAGCAGCCAAGATCGGGCGGGTTATACGCAGTATTTT	CASSQDRAGYTQYF
TRBV7-6	few	.	TRBJ2-4	TGTGCCAGCAGCTTAGCGGGGAGACCAGGGGACATTCAGTACTTC	CASSLAGRPGDIQYF
TRBV5-6	many	TRBD1	TRBJ1-6	TGTGCCAGCAGCCGGTACGGGACAGGCGAATCACCCCTCCACTTT	CASSRYGTGESPLHF
TRBV6-2/TRBV6-3	.	.	TRBJ2-5	TGTGCCAGCAGTACCCTAGGGACACCGAAAGAGACCCAGTACTTC	CASSTLGTPKETQYF
TRBV12-3/TRBV12-4	.	.	TRBJ1-1	TGTGCCAGCACCGTGACCGGCGGACCGAACACTGAAGCTTTCTTT	CASTVTGGPNTEAFF
TRBV2	.	.	TRBJ2-7	TGTGCCAGCAGGGATGGGCCTTCCTACGAGCAGTACTTC	CASRDGPSYEQYF
TRBV4-3	.	.	TRBJ1-2	TGCGCCAGCAGCCAAGTCCCAGGCTTCTATGGCTACACCTTC	CASSQVPGFYGYTF
TRBV4-3	many	.	TRBJ2-1	TGCGCCAGCAGCCAAGAAGCCCTCATGGGTGAGCAGTTCTTC	CASSQEALMGEQFF
TRBV3-1	.	.	TRBJ1-2	TGTGCCAGCAGCCACCGGGGCTATGGCTACACCTTC	CASSHRGYGYTF
TRBV6-5	.	.	TRBJ2-5	TGTGCCAGCGGGGGGTTGGTGGAGACCCAGTACTTC	CASGGLVETQYF
TRBV25-1	few	TRBD1	TRBJ2-7	TGTGCCAGCAGTGTAGAGGGACAGGGCGACTACGAGCAGTACTTC	CASSVEGQGDYEQYF
TRBV6-5	.	TRBD2	TRBJ2-1	TGTGCCAGCAGTTACTCGGCCGGGGGGGCCTATGAGCAGTTCTTC	CASSYSAGGAYEQFF